A single sample is the source of the 20 T cell receptor beta chains below, sequenced in a study of cytomegalovirus exposure and HLA in healthy donors. With 60 Vbeta and 13 Jbeta primers, the PCR was carried out. Clones were read by immunoSEQ multiplex PCR, and TCRdb kept only the in-frame ones, dropping some. The table includes approximately 110,000 clones, about 68% detected once. The material sequenced was PBMCs. The receptor source for this set is a man between 25 and 39 years old in good health and CMV-seropositive.

The V and J genes are TRBV11-3 and TRBJ2-7; D not certain. The CDR3 contains 12 residues. From germline, CDR1 is SGHNT and CDR2 YENEEA. Trimming stripped 5 bases from V and 5 bases from J, with 10 bases between. The CDR3 nucleotides read TGTGCCAGCAGCCAACAAGGAGACGAGCAGTACTTC. This encodes CASSQQGDEQYF.

The chain joins TRBV7-2 to TRBJ2-1; the match to TRBD2 covers 9 bases. V lost 1 base to trimming and J lost 4 bases; unmatched junction nucleotides: 5. The CDR3 sequence is 16 residues long. Germline V gene data show CDR1 as SGHTA and CDR2 as FQGNSA. The chain's CDR3 is CASSLVLAGGYNEQFF. DNA for the CDR3: TGTGCCAGCAGCTTAGTCCTGGCGGGGGGGTACAATGAGCAGTTCTTC.

The chain combines TRBV9 with TRBJ2-7; D is possibly TRBD1 (5 bases). Germline CDR1 and CDR2: SGDLS and YYNGEE. V dropped 4 bases and J dropped 8 bases, with 16 bases sitting between them. The CDR3 has 13 amino acids. The CDR3 DNA reads TGTGCCAGCAGCCCTTCTCTGATGGACAAGCAGTACTTC. Protein sequence: CASSPSLMDKQYF.

The rearrangement links TRBV7-6 to TRBJ1-2; weak D call: TRBD1 (5 bases). This CDR3 is built from 16 residues. Germline V gene sequence: CDR1 SGHVS, CDR2 FNYEAQ. V shed 3 bases and J shed 1 base, with 15 bases lying between them. CDR3 in amino acids: CASSFSASRDNYGYTF. In DNA, the CDR3 is TGTGCCAGCAGCTTTTCGGCATCCAGGGATAACTATGGCTACACCTTC.

This rearrangement joins TRBV5-1 to TRBJ2-5, with a possible D match to TRBD2 (6 bases). V lost 6 bases and J 1 base, leaving 13 bases between the germline ends. The CDR3 is 14 amino acids. Germline lookup yields CDR1 SGHRS and CDR2 YFSETQ. CDR3 DNA sequence: TGCGCCAGCACCGCTGGGACTCTCCAAGAGACCCAGTACTTC. This gives the protein CASTAGTLQETQYF.

The chain combines TRBV4-1 with TRBJ2-1, with TRBD2 identical over 8 bases. The length of the CDR3 is 14 residues. CDR1 is MGHRA and CDR2 is YSYEKL in the germline V gene. The junction had 7 bases not matched to a gene; V was cut back by 6 bases and J by 6 bases. The CDR3 nucleotides read TGCGCCAGCAGGGCCGGGACTAGATCCAATGAGCAGTTCTTC. Its protein product is CASRAGTRSNEQFF.

This clone occurred a few times. This chain links TRBV2 with TRBJ1-3; D not resolved. V was pared by 8 bases and J by 0 bases, with 8 bases between. From germline, CDR1 is SNHLY and CDR2 FYNNEI. The CDR3 is 13 residues long. The CDR3 coding sequence is TGTGCCAGCCGCGGCGGCTCTGGAAACACCATATATTTT. Translating gives CASRGGSGNTIYF.

The genes are TRBV6-1 and TRBJ1-5; D is uncertain. There are 14 residues in the CDR3. Germline V gene data show CDR1 as MNHNS and CDR2 as SASEGT. The germline V and J ends were trimmed by 7 bases and 7 bases, with 17 bases remaining between them. CDR3 nucleotide sequence: TGTGCCAGCATCCTAGAGAGCGCTTACCAGCCCCAGCATTTT. It yields the protein CASILESAYQPQHF.

The chain has TRBV5-1 and TRBJ2-3; 8 bases match TRBD2. J gave up 0 bases and V 4 bases, and 4 bases lay outside the gene matches. This CDR3 spans 15 amino acids. CDR1 is SGHRS and CDR2 is YFSETQ in the germline V gene. CDR3: CASSRGGTSTDTQYF. CDR3 sequence (DNA): TGCGCCAGCAGCCGGGGGGGGACTAGCACAGATACGCAGTATTTT. Together with reference TRBV5-1 and TRBJ2-3, the CDR3 gives the full variable domain: KAGVTQTPRYLIKTRGQQVTLSCSPISGHRSVSWYQQTPGQGLQFLFEYFSETQRNKGNFPGRFSGRQFSNSRSEMNVSTLELGDSALYLCASSRGGTSTDTQYFGPGTRLTVL.

The chain couples TRBV6-1 to TRBJ2-5; 7 bases line up with TRBD1. Germline-derived CDR1 and CDR2 are MNHNS and SASEGT. CDR3 length equals 17 residues. V lost 0 bases and J lost 5; bases outside the gene matches: 12. CDR3 residues: CASSEARKGGLLETQYF. The CDR3 DNA reads TGTGCCAGCAGTGAAGCGCGGAAAGGGGGCCTTCTGGAGACCCAGTACTTC.

Turning to this clone: One end of the junction varies from germline; a read error may be responsible. The chain is built from TRBV2 and TRBJ2-7, with D uncertain. CDR3 length equals 13 residues. Germline V lookup: CDR1 SNHLY, CDR2 FYNNEI. As DNA, the CDR3 is TGTGCCGGCAGTGAACACAGATCCTACGAGCAGTACTTC. Its translation: CAGSEHRSYEQYF.

The chain links TRBV28 to TRBJ1-1, with 9 bases lining up with TRBD1. The CDR3 is 14 residues long. V shed 6 bases and J 14 bases; nucleotides not matched to a gene: 16. CDR1 and CDR2 (germline): MDHEN, SYDVKM. CDR3: CASRAPGGTGSSFF. For the CDR3, the DNA is TGTGCCAGCAGGGCACCTGGCGGGACAGGGTCTTCCTTCTTT.

The table lists this clone with a few counts. The CDR3 DNA reads TGTGCCAGCAGCTTAGCGTGGGCGAAGAACACTGAAGCTTTCTTT. Its protein is CASSLAWAKNTEAFF. V is TRBV7-9 and J is TRBJ1-1; D call uncertain. This CDR3 is built from 15 residues. V was shortened by 0 bases and J by 1 base, with 9 bases between the two germline ends. Per germline, CDR1 SEHNR and CDR2 FQNEAQ (reference sequence). Supplemented by reference TRBV7-9 and TRBJ1-1, the full variable domain reads DTGVSQNPRHKITKRGQNVTFRCDPISEHNRLYWYRQTLGQGPEFLTYFQNEAQLEKSRLLSDRFSAERPKGSFSTLEIQRTEQGDSAMYLCASSLAWAKNTEAFFGQGTRLTVV.

The CDR3 loop reads CASRLTSGMYNEQFF. The DNA of the CDR3 is TGTGCCAGCAGACTTACTAGCGGCATGTACAATGAGCAGTTCTTC. The chain joins TRBV11-3 to TRBJ2-1; 8 bases align to TRBD2. Trimming at V came to 6 bases and at J to 4 bases, leaving 8 bases not matched to a gene. This CDR3 is built from 15 residues. CDR1 and CDR2 from the germline V gene are SGHNT and YENEEA. The entire variable domain, with the rest obtained from reference TRBV11-3 and TRBJ2-1, is as follows: EAGVVQSPRYKIIEKKQPVAFWCNPISGHNTLYWYLQNLGQGPELLIRYENEEAVDDSQLPKDRFSAERLKGVDSTLKIQPAELGDSAVYLCASRLTSGMYNEQFFGPGTRLTVL.

The rearrangement links TRBV4-1 to TRBJ1-1; the match to TRBD1 covers 9 bases. Unmatched junction bases numbered 15, after V lost 4 bases and J lost 0 bases. Germline CDR1 MGHRA, CDR2 YSYEKL. This CDR3 is 19 amino acids long. The chain's CDR3 is CASSRDTGTGRFMNTEAFF. As DNA, the CDR3 is TGCGCCAGCAGCCGAGATACCGGGACAGGGCGTTTCATGAACACTGAAGCTTTCTTT.

The genes are TRBV18 and TRBJ2-1; unclear D gene. The germline V gene encodes CDR1 KGHSH and CDR2 LQKENI. CDR3 length equals 15 residues. Deletions cut 2 bases from V and 8 bases from J, with 16 bases between. Written as DNA, the CDR3 is TGTGCCAGCTCACCAAGACTTTCGGTGTTGGATGAGCAGTTCTTC. Protein product: CASSPRLSVLDEQFF.

In nucleotides, the CDR3 is TGCAGCGTTGGAACCGGGGGTAACGAGCAGTACTTC. It encodes CSVGTGGNEQYF. This chain connects TRBV29-1 to TRBJ2-7; TRBD2 might be the D (6 bases). Looked up from germline, CDR1 is SQVTM and CDR2 is ANQGSEA. V lost 4 bases and J 5 bases, leaving 12 bases between the germline ends. The CDR3 sequence is 12 residues long.

The table lists this clone with a few counts. The chain couples TRBV21-1 to TRBJ1-5; the listed D gene, TRBD1, was not tested against the DNA. TRBV21-1 is described as a pseudogene. The CDR3 consists of 16 residues. The CDR3 DNA reads TGTGCCAGCCGGGACACTGGGTCCGGTTTGTGTCAGCCCCAGCATTTT. This gives the protein CASRDTGSGLCQPQHF.

The genes are TRBV27 and TRBJ1-5; D possibly corresponds to TRBD1 (5 bases). There are 14 residues in the CDR3. V lost 0 bases and J lost 6, with 9 bases in between. CDR1 is MNHEY, CDR2 SMNVEV, per germline (reference sequence). The CDR3 nucleotides read TGTGCCAGCAGTTTATCGGGGCCAGGTCAGCCCCAGCATTTT. As protein: CASSLSGPGQPQHF.

The chain recombines TRBV25-1 with TRBJ1-6; 7 positions agree with TRBD1. The CDR3 consists of 15 residues. In germline, CDR1 is MGHDK, CDR2 SYGVNS. Losses at the gene ends were 4 bases for V and 9 bases for J; bases not matched to a gene: 9. The CDR3 DNA reads TGTGCCAGCAGTGTAGGACAGGTTTACGGTTCACCCCTCCACTTT. Translation gives CASSVGQVYGSPLHF.